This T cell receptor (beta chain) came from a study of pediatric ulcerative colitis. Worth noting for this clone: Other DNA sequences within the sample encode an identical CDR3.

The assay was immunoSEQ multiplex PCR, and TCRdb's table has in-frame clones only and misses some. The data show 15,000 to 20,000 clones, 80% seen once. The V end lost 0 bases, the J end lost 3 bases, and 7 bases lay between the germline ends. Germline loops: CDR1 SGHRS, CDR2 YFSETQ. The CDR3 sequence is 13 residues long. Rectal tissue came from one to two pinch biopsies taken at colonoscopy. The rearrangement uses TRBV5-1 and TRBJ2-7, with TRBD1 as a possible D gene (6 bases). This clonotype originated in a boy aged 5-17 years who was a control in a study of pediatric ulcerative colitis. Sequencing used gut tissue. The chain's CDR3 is CASSLDRVYEQYF. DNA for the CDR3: TGCGCCAGCAGCTTGGACAGGGTCTACGAGCAGTACTTC.